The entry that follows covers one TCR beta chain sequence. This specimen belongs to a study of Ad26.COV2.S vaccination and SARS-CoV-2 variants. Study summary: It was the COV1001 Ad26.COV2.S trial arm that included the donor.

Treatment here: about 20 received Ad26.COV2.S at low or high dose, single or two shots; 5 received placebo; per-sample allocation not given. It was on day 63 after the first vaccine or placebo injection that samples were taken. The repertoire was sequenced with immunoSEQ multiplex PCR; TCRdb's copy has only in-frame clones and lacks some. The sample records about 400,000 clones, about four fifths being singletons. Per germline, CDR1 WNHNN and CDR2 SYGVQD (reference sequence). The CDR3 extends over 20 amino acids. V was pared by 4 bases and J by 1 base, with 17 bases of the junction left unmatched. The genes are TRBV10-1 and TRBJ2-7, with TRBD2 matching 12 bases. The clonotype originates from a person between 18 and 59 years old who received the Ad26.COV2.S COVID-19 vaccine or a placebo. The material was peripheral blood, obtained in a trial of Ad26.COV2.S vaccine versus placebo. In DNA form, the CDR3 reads TGCGCCAGCAGTGTTGAACTAGCGGGAGGCCGGGGTGGGTTATCCTACGAGCAGTACTTC. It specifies CASSVELAGGRGGLSYEQYF.